These 19 T cell receptor beta chains were sequenced from one sample in a study of control samples from healthy donors and cancer patients. Assay: immunoSEQ multiplex PCR; the TCRdb copy retains only in-frame clones and omits some. The sample comprises under 200,000 clones, around 95% of which are singletons, and more than 8% rests with the top ten. The specimen sequenced was blood. The receptors derive from a woman between 35 and 50 years old in good health.

The rearrangement uses TRBV6-5 and TRBJ2-5; 10 bases align to TRBD2. Losses at the gene ends were 5 bases for V and 3 bases for J; bases not matched to a gene: 6. The CDR3 runs to 15 residues. Germline CDR1 MNHEY, CDR2 SVGAGI. DNA for the CDR3: TGTGCCAGCAGTAGGATTCTAGCGGGAGAAGAGACCCAGTACTTC. Protein product: CASSRILAGEETQYF.

The J gene is TRBJ1-1, the V gene TRBV29-1; D remains ambiguous. This CDR3 has 12 residues. In germline, CDR1 is SQVTM, CDR2 ANQGSEA. Trimming stripped 4 bases from V and 4 bases from J, with 10 bases between. For the CDR3, the DNA is TGCAGCGTTGGCCCCGGGATCACTGAAGCTTTCTTT. It is translated as CSVGPGITEAFF. Variable domain in full (rest from reference TRBV29-1 and TRBJ1-1): SAVISQKPSRDICQRGTSLTIQCQVDSQVTMMFWYRQQPGQSLTLIATANQGSEATYESGFVIDKFPISRPNLTFSTLTVSNMSPEDSSIYLCSVGPGITEAFFGQGTRLTVV.

The V gene is TRBV12-5, the J gene TRBJ1-1; D gene uncertain. The CDR3 extends over 13 amino acids. Germline CDR1 reads LGHNT; CDR2 reads FRNRAP. Trimming removed 5 bases from V and 2 bases from J, with 9 bases in between. The CDR3: CASGPDGNTEAFF. In nucleotides, the CDR3 is TGTGCTAGTGGTCCGGACGGCAACACTGAAGCTTTCTTT.

This chain links TRBV5-4 with TRBJ2-7, with a possible D match to TRBD1 (6 bases). Germline V gene data show CDR1 as SGHNT and CDR2 as YYREEE (reference sequence). The CDR3 is 13 residues long. The V gene lost 3 bases and the J gene lost 3 bases, with 10 bases spanning the gap. CDR3 bases: TGTGCCAGCAGCTCCCGGGACAACTACGAGCAGTACTTC. Protein sequence: CASSSRDNYEQYF.

The chain couples TRBV10-3 to TRBJ2-2, with D tentatively TRBD2 (6 bases). The CDR3 spans 16 residues. Germline V CDR1 and CDR2: ENHRY, SYGVKD. V shed 2 bases and J shed 1 base, with 11 bases lying between them. The CDR3 DNA sequence: TGTGCCATCAGTGAGGGGGCGGGGTTGAACACCGGGGAGCTGTTTTTT. This translates into CAISEGAGLNTGELFF.

This chain joins TRBV19 and TRBJ2-6; D is uncertain. Germline V CDR1 and CDR2: LNHDA, SQIVND (reference sequence). With 7 bases removed from V and 2 bases from J, the gap between germline ends came to 6 bases. The CDR3 has 13 residues. In nucleotides, the CDR3 is TGTGCCAGTAAAGAGGCTGGGGCCAACGTCCTGACTTTC. It specifies CASKEAGANVLTF.

The chain uses TRBV29-1 and TRBJ2-1; either TRBD1 or TRBD2 may supply D (5 bases each). CDR1 SQVTM and CDR2 ANQGSEA come from the germline V gene. V shed 6 bases and J shed 10 bases, with 16 bases lying between them. The length of the CDR3 is 12 residues. The CDR3 region is CSVARPGPEQFF. CDR3 DNA: TGCAGCGTGGCGAGACCGGGACCCGAGCAGTTCTTC.

The V and J genes are TRBV9 and TRBJ1-2; D not certain. V lost 3 bases and J lost 7, with 10 bases in between. From germline, CDR1 is SGDLS and CDR2 YYNGEE. CDR3 length equals 12 residues. The CDR3 loop reads CASSEGLGGYTF. The CDR3 nucleotides are TGTGCCAGCAGCGAAGGCCTGGGTGGCTACACCTTC.

The V gene is TRBV29-1, the J gene TRBJ1-2; D is ambiguous. This CDR3 spans 13 amino acids. Germline V gene lookup returns CDR1 SQVTM and CDR2 ANQGSEA. V lost 0 bases, J lost 4 bases, and 9 bases lay in between. CDR3 DNA sequence: TGCAGCGTTGAAGACAGGATAGTCTATGGCTACACCTTC. This sequence encodes CSVEDRIVYGYTF.

The CDR3 DNA follows: TGTGCCAGCAGTGAATTGGGCGGGAGAATGTCTTTCGAGCAGTACTTC. This codes for CASSELGGRMSFEQYF. The V call is TRBV25-1, the J call TRBJ2-7; 7 nucleotides line up with TRBD2. The CDR3 runs 16 residues. The V gene's germline CDR1 is MGHDK and CDR2 SYGVNS. The junction had 12 bases not matched to a gene; V was cut back by 1 base and J by 6 bases.

This chain joins TRBV10-3 and TRBJ1-6; 7 bases align to TRBD1. Germline trimming cut 6 bases from V and 8 bases from J; bases unmatched to any gene: 10. The CDR3 covers 15 residues. Germline CDR1 reads ENHRY; CDR2 reads SYGVKD. The CDR3 nucleotides read TGTGCCATCAGGGGGGACAGACTAAGAGATTCACCCCTCCACTTT. Its protein is CAIRGDRLRDSPLHF.

The CDR3 loop reads CASRPSGESYNEQFF. In DNA form, the CDR3 reads TGTGCCAGCAGGCCTAGCGGGGAATCCTACAATGAGCAGTTCTTC. The chain is built from TRBV7-2 and TRBJ2-1, with 9 nucleotides matching TRBD2. Per germline, CDR1 SGHTA and CDR2 FQGNSA. Trimming at V came to 6 bases and at J to 1 base, leaving 4 bases not matched to a gene. This CDR3 spans 15 amino acids.

This chain uses TRBV5-1 with TRBJ2-7, with 7 bases matching TRBD1. J gave up 5 bases and V 3 bases, and 8 bases lay outside the gene matches. CDR1 and CDR2 (germline): SGHRS, YFSETQ. The CDR3 is 14 residues long. CDR3 region: CASSSTGSIDEQYF. The CDR3 coding sequence is TGCGCCAGCAGCTCGACAGGGTCGATCGACGAGCAGTACTTC.

A single count supports this clone. The chain has TRBV6-5 and TRBJ2-7; D perhaps matches TRBD1 (6 bases). The V and J ends lost 6 bases and 1 base respectively, with 10 bases between them. CDR3 length: 13 residues. In germline, CDR1 is MNHEY, CDR2 SVGAGI. DNA for the CDR3: TGTGCCAGCAGCTACAGGGCGTCCTACGAGCAGTACTTC. Protein sequence: CASSYRASYEQYF.

The V gene is TRBV6-5, the J gene TRBJ2-4; 16 bases are a match to TRBD2. The CDR3 is made up of 15 amino acids. CDR1 is MNHEY and CDR2 is SVGAGI in the germline V gene. V shed 6 bases, J shed 6 bases, and the junction held 2 bases outside the gene matches. The CDR3 sequence: CASRGLAGGRNIQYF. The CDR3 DNA is TGTGCCAGCAGGGGACTAGCGGGAGGGAGAAACATTCAGTACTTC.

This sequence joins TRBV19 and TRBJ2-5, with D possibly matching TRBD1 (5 bases). This CDR3 is built from 14 residues. V shed 3 bases and J shed 4 bases, with 12 bases lying between them. Per the germline V gene, CDR1 is LNHDA and CDR2 is SQIVND (reference sequence). DNA for the CDR3: TGTGCCAGTAGTATCAATCAGGGTCCAGAGACCCAGTACTTC. As protein: CASSINQGPETQYF. Filled out from reference TRBV19 and TRBJ2-5, the complete variable domain reads DGGITQSPKYLFRKEGQNVTLSCEQNLNHDAMYWYRQDPGQGLRLIYYSQIVNDFQKGDIAEGYSVSREKKESFPLTVTSAQKNPTAFYLCASSINQGPETQYFGPGTRLLVL.

This chain uses TRBV24-1 with TRBJ2-3; TRBD2 matches at 11 bases. Losses at the gene ends were 5 bases for V and 4 bases for J; bases not matched to a gene: 7. The CDR3 covers 16 residues. Germline V gene data show CDR1 as KGHDR and CDR2 as SFDVKD. Here the CDR3 reads CATSGVAGGSPDTQYF. The CDR3 DNA is TGTGCCACCAGTGGTGTAGCGGGAGGGTCTCCAGATACGCAGTATTTT.

The chain joins TRBV30 to TRBJ2-7; a possible D gene is TRBD2 (6 bases). Trimming took off 3 bases at V and 0 bases at J, with 15 bases between the two ends. Germline V gene data show CDR1 as GTSNPN and CDR2 as SVGIG (reference sequence). The CDR3 consists of 15 residues. CDR3 amino acids: CAWRRGGGFSYEQYF. The CDR3 DNA reads TGTGCCTGGAGACGAGGCGGAGGGTTCTCCTACGAGCAGTACTTC.

This clone was counted a single time. This rearrangement joins TRBV5-1 to TRBJ2-1; perhaps TRBD2 as D (6 bases). In germline, CDR1 is SGHRS, CDR2 YFSETQ. This CDR3 has 14 amino acids. Deletions cut 0 bases from V and 9 bases from J, with 13 bases between. This CDR3 reads CASSLVRQEGEQFF. CDR3 DNA: TGCGCCAGCAGCTTGGTTCGCCAGGAGGGTGAGCAGTTCTTC.